This TCR beta chain was retrieved from a study of naive and memory T cell subsets. Whole-study results and caveats: There was no ground truth to check naive and memory subset results. Diversity fell and Gini index rose from naive through CM, EM, EMRA.

Germline lookup yields CDR1 SQVTM and CDR2 ANQGSEA. Trimming pared 6 bases from V and 1 base from J, leaving 16 bases between. CDR3 size: 15 residues. Notes on this clonotype: Its antigen is unidentified.

Two oligonucleotides, mixed equimolar, formed the beta constant-region primer covering TRBC1 and TRBC2. Ligation attached a single-stranded oligonucleotide with a 12-nucleotide UMI and the SP2 primer to the cDNA 3' end. Nested alpha and beta constant-region primers with the SP2 primer drove four PCR rounds on ligated cDNA. In TCRdb, the UMI-ligation and nested PCR reads were re-called with MiXCR into one record per CDR3 protein. The profile shows 89,000 or so distinct CDR3 sequences, around 14% of them singletons. The sequencing sample was made of central memory CD4+ T cells from blood. This sequence originates from a human donor in good health. The V call is TRBV29-1, the J call TRBJ2-1; D gene ambiguous. The CDR3 here is CSVRSNTESYNEQFF. The CDR3 coding sequence is TGCAGCGTGCGATCGAACACGGAATCCTACAATGAGCAGTTCTTC.